The 15 T cell receptor beta chains below all came from one sample that was sequenced in a study of metastatic and nonmetastatic thyroid tumors. Thyroid surgery was performed in patients who had received no treatment beforehand. TCRdb re-called clones from the PCR reads using MiXCR. Here the sample spans roughly 89,000 clones, under 15% being singletons. What was sequenced was tumor tissue. The receptors were sampled from a female donor with papillary thyroid cancer or a benign thyroid nodule (not recorded which). Some clones in this sample may be carry-over from other donors' samples.

This clone was detected many times. V gene TRBV25-1 combines with J gene TRBJ1-1; D is ambiguous. This CDR3 has 14 amino acids. CDR1 is MGHDK and CDR2 is SYGVNS in the germline V gene. V was clipped by 4 bases and J by 0 bases, with 9 bases between them. The CDR3 sequence is CASSAGLLNTEAFF. The DNA of the CDR3 is TGTGCCAGCAGTGCAGGCCTACTGAACACTGAAGCTTTCTTT.

This clone turned up a few times. With a much larger clone just one base away, this may be a read error. This chain joins TRBV19 and TRBJ2-1; D gene uncertain. Trimming cost V 8 bases and J 14 bases, with 10 bases left between them. The CDR3 is 9 residues long. The germline gives CDR1 LNHDA, CDR2 SQIVND (reference sequence). CDR3 amino acids: CASGYEKFF. CDR3 nucleotide sequence: TGTGCCAGTGGGTACGAGAAGTTCTTC.

Comments on this clone: Given a much more abundant clone one base away, this may be a read error. Within the sample, other DNA sequences also encode this same CDR3. The chain is built from TRBV9 and TRBJ1-6; the D gene is possibly TRBD1 (5 bases). The CDR3 is made up of 12 amino acids. Germline V gene data show CDR1 as SGDLS and CDR2 as YYNGEE. The CDR3 nucleotides are TGCGCCAGCAGCGTAGGGGACTCACCCCTCCACTTT. It codes for CASSVGDSPLHF. Full variable domain (rest looked up from reference TRBV9 and TRBJ1-6): DSGVTQTPKHLITATGQRVTLRCSPRSGDLSVYWYQQSLDQGLQFLIQYYNGEERAKGNILERFSAQQFPDLHSELNLSSLELGDSALYFCASSVGDSPLHFGNGTRLTVT.

This clone has a count of ten or more. In DNA, the CDR3 is TGCGCCAGCAGCCTGAACCGACTAGCGGGAGCCTACGAGCAGTACTTC. Translated: CASSLNRLAGAYEQYF. The rearrangement uses TRBV5-1 and TRBJ2-7, with 12 bases lining up with TRBD2. The junction had 7 bases not matched to a gene; V was cut back by 4 bases and J by 2 bases. Germline V gene sequence: CDR1 SGHRS, CDR2 YFSETQ. The CDR3 is made up of 16 amino acids.

About this clone: A much bigger clone sits one base away, suggesting this may be a read error. The rearrangement links TRBV2 to TRBJ1-1; D remains unclear. CDR3 size: 19 residues. V was pared by 7 bases and J by 4 bases, with 31 bases between. Looked up from germline, CDR1 is SNHLY and CDR2 is FYNNEI. This CDR3 is CASIVGPRGYLESCTEAFF. The DNA of the CDR3 is TGTGCCAGCATTGTTGGTCCCCGAGGGTATCTCGAAAGTTGCACTGAAGCTTTCTTT.

This clone showed up many times. This chain connects TRBV4-1 to TRBJ2-2; D remains ambiguous. Germline lookup yields CDR1 MGHRA and CDR2 YSYEKL. The CDR3 sequence is 13 residues long. Trimming cost V 6 bases and J 7 bases, with 12 bases left between them. The DNA of the CDR3 is TGCGCCAGCAGGAGTGCGGTTCTCGGGGAGCTGTTTTTT. Protein product: CASRSAVLGELFF.

This chain links TRBV20-1 with TRBJ2-1; tentatively, D is TRBD1 or TRBD2 (5 bases each). This CDR3 region has 14 residues. The V gene's germline CDR1 is DFQATT and CDR2 SNEGSKA (reference sequence). Deletions cut 0 bases from V and 4 bases from J, with 10 bases between. In nucleotides, the CDR3 is TGCAGTGCTAGAGATCGGGACGTGTACAATGAGCAGTTCTTC. Amino acid sequence: CSARDRDVYNEQFF.

This clone has ten or more counts. The J gene is TRBJ2-7, the V gene TRBV13; D not certain. Germline assignment: CDR1 PRHDT and CDR2 FYEKMQ (reference sequence). The CDR3 totals 14 residues. The V end lost 4 bases, the J end lost 2 bases, and 12 bases lay between the germline ends. The CDR3 loop is CASSSRVAPYEQYF. In nucleotides, the CDR3 is TGTGCCAGCAGCTCTAGGGTAGCCCCCTACGAGCAGTACTTC.

In the case of this clone: A single base separates this from a much larger clone, so it may be a read error. V gene TRBV9 combines with J gene TRBJ1-3; weak D call: TRBD1 (6 bases). The CDR3 spans 16 residues. Germline-derived CDR1 and CDR2 are SGDLS and YYNGEE. Trimming shortened V by 3 bases and J by 8 bases, and 21 bases separated the two germline ends. As DNA, the CDR3 is TGTGCCAGCAGCGCCTCCAGGACAGAATTAGAAGACACCATATATTTT. Translation gives CASSASRTELEDTIYF.

As for this clone: Additional DNA sequences in this sample encode the identical CDR3. The V and J genes are TRBV18 and TRBJ2-5; TRBD2 aligns across 12 bases. Germline CDR1 and CDR2: KGHSH and LQKENI. Trimming at V came to 0 bases and at J to 5 bases, leaving 4 bases not matched to a gene. The CDR3 is 16 amino acids. In DNA, the CDR3 is TGTGCCAGCTCACCACCGACTAGCGGGAGAAGGGAGACCCAGTACTTC. The encoded protein is CASSPPTSGRRETQYF.

This clone was counted ten times or more. The rearrangement links TRBV7-2 to TRBJ2-7; no clear D. Per the germline V gene, CDR1 is SGHTA and CDR2 is FQGNSA. The CDR3 sequence is 12 residues long. V lost 5 bases and J 2 bases, leaving 7 bases between the germline ends. CDR3 amino acids: CASSKVTYEQYF. CDR3 nucleotide sequence: TGTGCCAGCAGCAAGGTTACCTACGAGCAGTACTTC.

This clone was found many times. The chain carries TRBV6-4 and TRBJ1-6; D uncertain. There are 13 residues in the CDR3. Germline V gene data show CDR1 as MRHNA and CDR2 as SNTAGT. V was shortened by 4 bases and J by 6 bases, with 7 bases between the two germline ends. The CDR3 region has the DNA TGTGCCAGCAGTGTCACAGCTAATTCACCCCTCCACTTT. This translates into CASSVTANSPLHF.

In this sample, this clone turned up many times. The chain is built from TRBV9 and TRBJ2-3; tentative D call: TRBD2 (5 bases). This CDR3 has 15 amino acids. Germline loops: CDR1 SGDLS, CDR2 YYNGEE. The V end lost 0 bases, the J end lost 4 bases, and 12 bases lay between the germline ends. The CDR3 sequence is CASSVGSAKPDTQYF. The CDR3, as DNA: TGTGCCAGCAGCGTAGGTAGCGCGAAGCCAGATACGCAGTATTTT.

This clone has a count of ten or more. The chain has TRBV28 and TRBJ1-5; D is ambiguous. The V gene lost 5 bases and the J gene lost 6 bases, with 20 bases spanning the gap. Germline CDR1 MDHEN, CDR2 SYDVKM. This CDR3 contains 16 residues. The CDR3 spells CASSQNAGGYSQPQHF. The DNA for the CDR3 is TGTGCCAGCAGTCAAAATGCGGGAGGGTACAGTCAGCCCCAGCATTTT.

This clone was recorded at least ten times. The chain couples TRBV19 to TRBJ2-3; D possibly corresponds to TRBD2 (6 bases). Deletions cut 6 bases from V and 3 bases from J, with 13 bases between. Germline CDR1 and CDR2: LNHDA and SQIVND (reference sequence). The CDR3 covers 14 residues. The CDR3 is CASRSRRETDTQYF. As DNA, the CDR3 is TGTGCCAGTAGGAGTAGACGGGAGACAGATACGCAGTATTTT.